The 30 T cell receptor beta chains below all came from one sample that was sequenced in a study of blood T cell repertoires in COVID-19. Data came from immunoSEQ multiplex PCR; TCRdb stores just in-frame clones and leaves some out. Among about 220,000 clones listed, about 83% were seen once. Specimen: PBMCs or T cells enriched from blood (not recorded which). The receptors stem from a woman aged 40 to 55 who had recovered from COVID-19.

In this sample, this clone turned up once. The chain has TRBV7-9 and TRBJ2-1; no definite D call. The CDR3 covers 13 residues. Germline CDR1 SEHNR, CDR2 FQNEAQ (reference sequence). V lost 8 bases to trimming and J lost 0 bases, with 8 bases between them. The CDR3 sequence: CASGLLSYNEQFF. The CDR3 DNA sequence: TGTGCCAGCGGCCTGCTCTCCTACAATGAGCAGTTCTTC.

This clone has more than one count but fewer than ten. V gene TRBV7-2 combines with J gene TRBJ1-4; the D is unclear. CDR1 and CDR2 from the germline V gene are SGHTA and FQGNSA. The CDR3 contains 13 residues. V lost 5 bases to trimming and J lost 3 bases, with 7 bases between them. The DNA for the CDR3 is TGTGCCAGCAGCGAACAGCCTAATGAAAAACTGTTTTTT. Encoded protein: CASSEQPNEKLFF. Supplemented by reference TRBV7-2 and TRBJ1-4, the full variable domain reads GAGVSQSPSNKVTEKGKDVELRCDPISGHTALYWYRQSLGQGLEFLIYFQGNSAPDKSGLPSDRFSAERTGGSVSTLTIQRTQQEDSAVYLCASSEQPNEKLFFGSGTQLSVL.

This chain joins TRBV11-2 and TRBJ1-1; D might be TRBD1 (6 bases). The CDR3 runs 17 residues. The germline V gene encodes CDR1 SGHAT and CDR2 FQNNGV. V was clipped by 4 bases and J by 4 bases, with 22 bases between them. The CDR3 loop reads CASSSLREWGGVTEAFF. CDR3 in DNA: TGTGCCAGCAGCTCGCTGAGAGAGTGGGGGGGCGTCACTGAAGCTTTCTTT.

The chain carries TRBV7-9 and TRBJ2-3; 7 bases fit TRBD2. This CDR3 spans 15 amino acids. V trimming: 3 bases; J trimming: 1 base; junction bases outside the gene matches: 4. CDR1 SEHNR and CDR2 FQNEAQ come from the germline V gene (reference sequence). The CDR3: CASSFRDYGTDTQYF. CDR3 DNA sequence: TGTGCCAGCAGCTTCCGGGACTACGGCACAGATACGCAGTATTTT.

The rearrangement joins TRBV11-2 to TRBJ2-1; TRBD2 matches 9 bases. The V gene's germline CDR1 is SGHAT and CDR2 FQNNGV. This CDR3 region has 16 residues. Trimming at V came to 5 bases and at J to 7 bases, leaving 12 bases not matched to a gene. The CDR3 is CASSPDPAGGRNEQFF. The CDR3 nucleotides read TGTGCCAGCAGCCCCGATCCGGCGGGAGGGAGAAATGAGCAGTTCTTC.

The chain employs TRBV5-4 and TRBJ2-7, with TRBD2 as a possible D gene (6 bases). Germline loops: CDR1 SGHNT, CDR2 YYREEE (reference sequence). V was shortened by 1 base and J by 7 bases, with 15 bases between the two germline ends. The CDR3 is made up of 14 amino acids. The CDR3 bases are TGTGCCAGCAGCTTGTCACGGGAGACGGAAGAGCAGTACGTC. It yields the protein CASSLSRETEEQYV.

The chain links TRBV5-1 to TRBJ1-2, with D uncertain. The CDR3 is made up of 14 amino acids. Trimming removed 4 bases at V and 4 bases at J, with 14 bases between. CDR1 is SGHRS, CDR2 YFSETQ, per germline. In DNA, the CDR3 is TGCGCCAGCAGCCCGGGGTTGGTATCCTATGGCTACACCTTC. Protein: CASSPGLVSYGYTF.

The V and J genes are TRBV5-1 and TRBJ2-2; the match to TRBD1 covers 9 bases. V lost 0 bases, J lost 6 bases, and 3 bases stayed unmatched. The CDR3 has 15 residues. Germline values: CDR1 SGHRS, CDR2 YFSETQ. The CDR3 coding sequence is TGCGCCAGCAGCTTGGCTCGACAGGGGGCCGGGGAGCTGTTTTTT. Its translation is CASSLARQGAGELFF.

CDR3 protein: CASSPTGTGELFF. The CDR3 coding sequence is TGTGCCAGCAGTCCCACAGGTACCGGGGAGCTGTTTTTT. The rearrangement uses TRBV27 and TRBJ2-2; tentative D call: TRBD1 (5 bases). V was clipped by 5 bases and J by 5 bases, with 9 bases between them. Germline CDR1 MNHEY, CDR2 SMNVEV (reference sequence). The CDR3 has 13 residues.

The chain joins TRBV10-3 to TRBJ2-1, with 8 bases identical to TRBD2. V gave up 9 bases and J gave up 8 bases; unmatched junction bases: 9. Germline values: CDR1 ENHRY, CDR2 SYGVKD. There are 13 residues in the CDR3. CDR3 protein: CAIKAGEVHEQFF. CDR3 coding DNA: TGTGCCATAAAAGCGGGAGAGGTTCATGAGCAGTTCTTC.

The J gene is TRBJ2-1, the V gene TRBV7-3; 10 bases agree with TRBD2. CDR1 and CDR2 (germline): SGHTA, FQGTGA. V trimming: 0 bases; J trimming: 5 bases; junction bases outside the gene matches: 4. The CDR3 has 16 residues. CDR3 coding DNA: TGTGCCAGCAGCTTAACCGGGACTAGCGCTAACAATGAGCAGTTCTTC. This codes for CASSLTGTSANNEQFF.

This chain joins TRBV25-1 and TRBJ1-2; tentatively, D is TRBD1 (5 bases). This CDR3 has 13 residues. From germline, CDR1 is MGHDK and CDR2 SYGVNS. The V end was cut by 2 bases, the J end by 1 base, with 5 bases between. CDR3 amino acids: CASSEQGNYGYTF. The CDR3 DNA follows: TGTGCCAGCAGTGAACAGGGTAACTATGGCTACACCTTC.

The rearrangement links TRBV28 to TRBJ1-1, with 8 bases lining up with TRBD1. Germline loops: CDR1 MDHEN, CDR2 SYDVKM. After removal of 2 bases from V and 0 bases from J, the junction contained 2 bases not matched to a gene. The CDR3 length is 15 residues. The CDR3 coding sequence is TGTGCCAGCAGTTTAGGGGACAGGATGAACACTGAAGCTTTCTTT. It translates to CASSLGDRMNTEAFF.

The rearrangement joins TRBV6-5 to TRBJ1-1; no clear D gene. This CDR3 contains 14 residues. V lost 6 bases and J lost 1, with 12 bases in between. CDR1 is MNHEY and CDR2 is SVGAGI in the germline V gene. The CDR3 region has the DNA TGTGCCAGCAGCAGACCTACGGGGAACACTGAAGCTTTCTTT. Translated: CASSRPTGNTEAFF.

The chain combines TRBV30 with TRBJ1-4; D is possibly TRBD1 (5 bases). The CDR3 length is 15 residues. V lost 0 bases, J lost 3 bases, and 11 bases lay in between. The germline gives CDR1 GTSNPN, CDR2 SVGIG (reference sequence). This CDR3 is CAWSVKGKANEKLFF. CDR3 bases: TGTGCCTGGAGTGTGAAGGGGAAGGCTAATGAAAAACTGTTTTTT.

The chain recombines TRBV28 with TRBJ1-2, with TRBD1 matching over 10 bases. The V and J ends lost 6 bases and 5 bases, in that order; junction bases with no gene match: 9. In germline, CDR1 is MDHEN, CDR2 SYDVKM. The CDR3 loop spans 15 amino acids. CDR3 DNA sequence: TGTGCCAGCAGAAAAGACAGGGGGCTATCTTATGGCTACACCTTC. This codes for CASRKDRGLSYGYTF.

The genes are TRBV28 and TRBJ2-1, with D maybe TRBD2 (5 bases). This CDR3 spans 14 amino acids. In germline, CDR1 is MDHEN, CDR2 SYDVKM. Trimming removed 5 bases from V and 0 bases from J, with 8 bases in between. The chain's CDR3 is CASSRLSSYNEQFF. CDR3 nucleotides: TGTGCCAGCAGTAGACTAAGCTCCTACAATGAGCAGTTCTTC.

The gene calls are TRBV7-2 and TRBJ1-3, with 7 positions matching TRBD1. The V and J ends lost 0 bases and 8 bases, in that order; junction bases with no gene match: 7. Germline CDR1 and CDR2: SGHTA and FQGNSA. The CDR3 runs 15 residues. Here the CDR3 reads CASSLAGGRGDTIYF. DNA of the CDR3: TGTGCCAGCAGCTTAGCCGGGGGCAGGGGGGACACCATATATTTT.

V is TRBV19 and J is TRBJ2-3; the match to TRBD2 covers 7 bases. Per the germline V gene, CDR1 is LNHDA and CDR2 is SQIVND (reference sequence). The CDR3 runs 14 residues. V was clipped by 6 bases and J by 0 bases; unmatched bases: 3. The CDR3 loop is CASRISGSTDTQYF. CDR3 coding DNA: TGTGCCAGTAGGATTAGCGGGAGCACAGATACGCAGTATTTT.

V gene TRBV5-1 combines with J gene TRBJ1-5, with 7 bases fitting TRBD1. CDR3 size: 15 residues. Trimming cost V 0 bases and J 4 bases; bases outside gene matches: 4. CDR1 is SGHRS and CDR2 is YFSETQ in the germline V gene. The CDR3: CASSLGGQRNQPQHF. The DNA for the CDR3 is TGCGCCAGCAGCTTGGGGGGACAGAGAAATCAGCCCCAGCATTTT.

The chain recombines TRBV6-5 with TRBJ2-1; D might be TRBD2 (5 bases). Germline V gene lookup returns CDR1 MNHEY and CDR2 SVGAGI. This CDR3 is built from 16 residues. The germline V and J ends were trimmed by 2 bases and 1 base, with 12 bases remaining between them. CDR3 bases: TGTGCCAGCAGTTACGGGTTGGCGGGTTCCTACAATGAGCAGTTCTTC. It yields the protein CASSYGLAGSYNEQFF.

This chain connects TRBV5-1 to TRBJ2-3, with TRBD2 identical over 8 bases. J lost 2 bases, V lost 7 bases, and 15 bases had no gene match. CDR1 is SGHRS and CDR2 is YFSETQ in the germline V gene. The CDR3 length is 17 residues. The CDR3 is CASRIGTRGSHTDTQYF. In DNA form, the CDR3 reads TGCGCCAGCCGTATCGGGACTAGAGGTTCTCACACAGATACGCAGTATTTT.

There are a few counts of this clone. Sequence at one end of the junction differs from germline and may be a read error. The rearrangement joins TRBV19 to TRBJ1-5, with 7 positions matching TRBD1. Looked up from germline, CDR1 is LNHDA and CDR2 is SQIVND (reference sequence). The CDR3 extends over 13 amino acids. The CDR3 spells CASSVDRDQPQHF. CDR3 nucleotide sequence: TGTGCCAGTAGTGTAGACAGGGATCAGCCCCAGCATTTT. Together with reference TRBV19 and TRBJ1-5, the CDR3 gives the full variable domain: DGGITQSPKYLFRKEGQNVTLSCEQNLNHDAMYWYRQDPGQGLRLIYYSQIVNDFQKGDIAEGYSVSREKKESFPLTVTSAQKNPTAFYLCASSVDRDQPQHFGDGTRLSIL.

The V gene is TRBV11-2, the J gene TRBJ2-1; possible D gene TRBD1, 6 bases. The CDR3 covers 16 residues. Germline-derived CDR1 and CDR2 are SGHAT and FQNNGV. The ends were cut back, 0 bases at V and 0 bases at J, with 9 bases in the middle. Here the CDR3 reads CASSLEWGRSYNEQFF. CDR3 DNA sequence: TGTGCCAGCAGCTTAGAATGGGGGCGCTCCTACAATGAGCAGTTCTTC.

V and J are TRBV7-3 and TRBJ1-3, with 8 bases fitting TRBD1. V shed 4 bases, J shed 3 bases, and the junction held 11 bases outside the gene matches. This CDR3 contains 17 residues. Germline lookup yields CDR1 SGHTA and CDR2 FQGTGA. CDR3 sequence (DNA): TGTGCCAGCAGCTCGACCCGGCGGACAGGGAATGGAAACACCATATATTTT. This sequence encodes CASSSTRRTGNGNTIYF.

This rearrangement joins TRBV2 to TRBJ1-5; a weak D match, TRBD1 (5 bases). V gave up 6 bases and J gave up 4 bases, with 13 bases separating them. Germline assignment: CDR1 SNHLY and CDR2 FYNNEI. This CDR3 is 14 amino acids long. CDR3 in amino acids: CASRGGRSNQPQHF. The DNA of the CDR3 is TGTGCCAGCAGGGGGGGGAGATCAAATCAGCCCCAGCATTTT.

V gene TRBV9 combines with J gene TRBJ2-7; 9 positions agree with TRBD1. CDR1 is SGDLS and CDR2 is YYNGEE in the germline V gene. V gave up 4 bases and J gave up 5 bases; unmatched junction bases: 10. CDR3 length: 15 residues. CDR3 loop: CASSPGQGWKNEQYF. The CDR3 DNA reads TGTGCCAGCAGCCCCGGACAGGGGTGGAAAAACGAGCAGTACTTC.

The CDR3 sequence: CASSVEAEDNEQFF. The CDR3 DNA follows: TGTGCCAGCAGCGTAGAGGCGGAAGACAATGAGCAGTTCTTC. The chain couples TRBV9 to TRBJ2-1, with D uncertain. This CDR3 has 14 amino acids. V dropped 0 bases and J dropped 5 bases, with 9 bases sitting between them. CDR1 is SGDLS, CDR2 YYNGEE, per germline.

The CDR3 here is CASSLTGGQPQHF. CDR3 sequence (DNA): TGTGCCAGCAGCTTGACGGGGGGACAGCCCCAGCATTTT. The chain has TRBV5-5 and TRBJ1-5; D perhaps matches TRBD1 (5 bases). V gave up 1 base and J gave up 7 bases, with 9 bases separating them. This CDR3 has 13 amino acids. Germline V gives CDR1 SGHKS, CDR2 YYEKEE (reference sequence).

This clone has a handful of counts. The gene calls are TRBV7-9 and TRBJ2-1, with D unclear. V shed 5 bases and J shed 3 bases, with 8 bases lying between them. Germline CDR1 is SEHNR and CDR2 is FQNEAQ (reference sequence). The CDR3 is made up of 13 amino acids. This CDR3 reads CASSPPGYNEQFF. As DNA, the CDR3 is TGTGCCAGCAGCCCCCCGGGCTACAATGAGCAGTTCTTC. The variable domain in full, completed from reference TRBV7-9 and TRBJ2-1, reads DTGVSQNPRHKITKRGQNVTFRCDPISEHNRLYWYRQTLGQGPEFLTYFQNEAQLEKSRLLSDRFSAERPKGSFSTLEIQRTEQGDSAMYLCASSPPGYNEQFFGPGTRLTVL.